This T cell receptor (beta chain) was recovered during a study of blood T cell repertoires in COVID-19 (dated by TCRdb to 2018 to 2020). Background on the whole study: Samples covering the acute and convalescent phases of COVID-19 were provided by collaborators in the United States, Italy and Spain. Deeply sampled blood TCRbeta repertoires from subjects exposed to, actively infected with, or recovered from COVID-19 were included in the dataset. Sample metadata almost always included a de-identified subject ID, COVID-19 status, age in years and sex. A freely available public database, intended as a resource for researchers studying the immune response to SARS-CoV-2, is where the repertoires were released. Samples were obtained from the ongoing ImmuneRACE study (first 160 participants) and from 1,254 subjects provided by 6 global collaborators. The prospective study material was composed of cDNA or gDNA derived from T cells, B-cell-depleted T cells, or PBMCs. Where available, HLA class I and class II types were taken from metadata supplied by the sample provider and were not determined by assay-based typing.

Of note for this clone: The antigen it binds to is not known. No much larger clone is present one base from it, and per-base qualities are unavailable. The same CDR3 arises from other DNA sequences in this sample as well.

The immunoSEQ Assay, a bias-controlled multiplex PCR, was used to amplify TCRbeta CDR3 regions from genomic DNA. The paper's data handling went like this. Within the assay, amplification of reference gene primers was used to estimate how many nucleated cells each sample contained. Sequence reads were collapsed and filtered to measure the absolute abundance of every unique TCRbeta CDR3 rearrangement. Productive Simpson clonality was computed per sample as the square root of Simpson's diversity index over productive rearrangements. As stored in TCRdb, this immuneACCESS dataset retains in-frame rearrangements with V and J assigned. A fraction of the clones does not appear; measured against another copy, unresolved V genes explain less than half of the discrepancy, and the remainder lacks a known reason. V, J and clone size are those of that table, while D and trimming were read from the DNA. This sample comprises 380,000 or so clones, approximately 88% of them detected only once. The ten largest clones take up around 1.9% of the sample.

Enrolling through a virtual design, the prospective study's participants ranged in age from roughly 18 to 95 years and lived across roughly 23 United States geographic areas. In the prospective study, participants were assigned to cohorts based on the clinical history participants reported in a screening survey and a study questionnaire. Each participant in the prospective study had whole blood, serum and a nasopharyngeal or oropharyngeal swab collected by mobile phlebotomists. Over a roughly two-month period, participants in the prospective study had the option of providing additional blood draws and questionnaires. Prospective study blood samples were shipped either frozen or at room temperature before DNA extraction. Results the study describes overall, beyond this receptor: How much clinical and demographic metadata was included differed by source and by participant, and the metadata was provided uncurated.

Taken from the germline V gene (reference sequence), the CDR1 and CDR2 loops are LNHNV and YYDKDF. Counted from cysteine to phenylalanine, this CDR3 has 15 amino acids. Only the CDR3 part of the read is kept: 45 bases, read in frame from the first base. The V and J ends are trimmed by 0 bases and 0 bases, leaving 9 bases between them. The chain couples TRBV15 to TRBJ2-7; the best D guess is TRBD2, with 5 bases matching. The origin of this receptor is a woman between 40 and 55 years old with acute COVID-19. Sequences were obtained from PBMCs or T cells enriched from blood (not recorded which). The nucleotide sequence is TGTGCCACCAGCAGAGATCGGGATAGCTCCTACGAGCAGTACTTC. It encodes CATSRDRDSSYEQYF.